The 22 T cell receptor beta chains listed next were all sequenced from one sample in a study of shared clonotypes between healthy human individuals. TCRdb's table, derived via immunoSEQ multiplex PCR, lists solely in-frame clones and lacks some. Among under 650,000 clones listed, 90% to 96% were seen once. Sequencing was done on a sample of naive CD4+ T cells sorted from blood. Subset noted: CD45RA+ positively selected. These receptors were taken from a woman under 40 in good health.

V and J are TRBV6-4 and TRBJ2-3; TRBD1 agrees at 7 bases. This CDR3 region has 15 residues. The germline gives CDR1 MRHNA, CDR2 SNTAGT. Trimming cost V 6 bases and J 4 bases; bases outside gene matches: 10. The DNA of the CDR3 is TGTGCCAGCAGCCGGGAAACAGGGGCTTCAGATACGCAGTATTTT. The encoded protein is CASSRETGASDTQYF.

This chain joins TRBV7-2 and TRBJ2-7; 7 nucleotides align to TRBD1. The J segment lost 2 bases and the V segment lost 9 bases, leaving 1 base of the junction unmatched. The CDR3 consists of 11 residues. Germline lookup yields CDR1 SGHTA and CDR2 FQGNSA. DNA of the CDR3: TGTGCCAGAGGACAGGCCTACGAGCAGTACTTC. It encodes CARGQAYEQYF.

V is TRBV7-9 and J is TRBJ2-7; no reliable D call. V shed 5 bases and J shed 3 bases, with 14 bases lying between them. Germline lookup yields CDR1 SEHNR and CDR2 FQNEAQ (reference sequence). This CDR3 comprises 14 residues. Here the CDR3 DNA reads TGTGCCAGCAGCGCGCCCGGGCCCAGCTACGAGCAGTACTTC. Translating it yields CASSAPGPSYEQYF.

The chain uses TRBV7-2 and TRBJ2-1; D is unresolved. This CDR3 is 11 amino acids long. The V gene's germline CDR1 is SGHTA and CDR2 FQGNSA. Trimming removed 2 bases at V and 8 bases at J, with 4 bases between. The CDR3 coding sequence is TGTGCCAGCAGCTTATCCCATGAGCAGTTCTTC. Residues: CASSLSHEQFF.

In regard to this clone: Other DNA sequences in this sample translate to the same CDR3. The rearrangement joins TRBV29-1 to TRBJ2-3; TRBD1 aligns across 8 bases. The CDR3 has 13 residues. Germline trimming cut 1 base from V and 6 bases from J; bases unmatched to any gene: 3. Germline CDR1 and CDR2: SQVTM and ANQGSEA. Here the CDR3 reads CSVEAQGADTQYF. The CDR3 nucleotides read TGCAGCGTTGAAGCCCAGGGGGCGGATACGCAGTATTTT.

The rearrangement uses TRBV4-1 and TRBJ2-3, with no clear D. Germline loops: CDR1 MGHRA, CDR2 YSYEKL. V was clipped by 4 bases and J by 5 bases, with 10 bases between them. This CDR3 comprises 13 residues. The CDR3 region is CASSRTWGDTQYF. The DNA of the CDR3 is TGCGCCAGCAGCCGAACCTGGGGAGATACGCAGTATTTT.

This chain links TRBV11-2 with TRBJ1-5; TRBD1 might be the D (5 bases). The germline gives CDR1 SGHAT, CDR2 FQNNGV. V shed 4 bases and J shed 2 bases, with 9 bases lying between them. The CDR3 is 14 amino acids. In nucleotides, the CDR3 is TGTGCCAGCAGCTCAGCGGGGGGCAATCAGCCCCAGCATTTT. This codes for CASSSAGGNQPQHF.

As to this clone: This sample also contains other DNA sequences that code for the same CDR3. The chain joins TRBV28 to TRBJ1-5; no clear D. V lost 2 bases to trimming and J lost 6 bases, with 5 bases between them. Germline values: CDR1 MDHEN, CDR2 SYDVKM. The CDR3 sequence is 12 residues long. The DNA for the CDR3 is TGTGCCAGCAGTTTACTACGTCAGCCCCAGCATTTT. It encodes CASSLLRQPQHF.

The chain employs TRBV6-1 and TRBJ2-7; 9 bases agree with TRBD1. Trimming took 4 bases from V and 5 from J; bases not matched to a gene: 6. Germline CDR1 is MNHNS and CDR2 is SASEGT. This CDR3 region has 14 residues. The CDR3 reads CASSVPGQGDEQYF. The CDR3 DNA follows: TGTGCCAGCAGTGTTCCGGGACAGGGTGACGAGCAGTACTTC.

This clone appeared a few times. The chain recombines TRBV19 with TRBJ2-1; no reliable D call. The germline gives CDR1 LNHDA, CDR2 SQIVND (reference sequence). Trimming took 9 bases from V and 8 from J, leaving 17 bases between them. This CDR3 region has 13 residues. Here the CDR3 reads CASRAYIVDEQFF. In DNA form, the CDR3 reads TGTGCCAGCCGGGCCTACATAGTCGATGAGCAGTTCTTC.

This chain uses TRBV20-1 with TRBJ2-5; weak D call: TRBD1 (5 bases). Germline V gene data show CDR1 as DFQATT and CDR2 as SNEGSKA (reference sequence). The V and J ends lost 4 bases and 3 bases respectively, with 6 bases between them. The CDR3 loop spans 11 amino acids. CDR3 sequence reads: CSATGKETQYF. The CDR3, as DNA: TGCAGTGCTACAGGGAAAGAGACCCAGTACTTC.

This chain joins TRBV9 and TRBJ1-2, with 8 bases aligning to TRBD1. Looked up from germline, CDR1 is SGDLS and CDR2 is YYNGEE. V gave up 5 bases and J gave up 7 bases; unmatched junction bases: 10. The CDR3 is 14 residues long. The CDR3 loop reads CASREDRGSLGYTF. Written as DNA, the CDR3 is TGTGCCAGCAGGGAAGACAGGGGATCTCTTGGCTACACCTTC.

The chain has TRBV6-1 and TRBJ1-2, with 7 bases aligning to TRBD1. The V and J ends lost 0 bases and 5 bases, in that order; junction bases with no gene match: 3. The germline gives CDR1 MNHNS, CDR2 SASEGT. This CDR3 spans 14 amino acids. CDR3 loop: CASSEATGKYGYTF. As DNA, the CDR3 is TGTGCCAGCAGTGAAGCGACAGGGAAGTATGGCTACACCTTC.

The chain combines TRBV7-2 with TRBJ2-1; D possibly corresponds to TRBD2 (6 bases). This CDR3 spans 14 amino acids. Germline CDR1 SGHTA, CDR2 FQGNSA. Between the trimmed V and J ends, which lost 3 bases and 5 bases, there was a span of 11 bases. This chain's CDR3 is CASSFSGNHNEQFF. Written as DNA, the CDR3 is TGTGCCAGCAGCTTTAGCGGTAACCACAATGAGCAGTTCTTC.

The CDR3 loop reads CASSFGASTGELFF. DNA for the CDR3: TGTGCCAGCAGTTTTGGGGCGAGCACCGGGGAGCTGTTTTTT. The V call is TRBV28, the J call TRBJ2-2, with a possible D match to TRBD1 (5 bases). The CDR3 is made up of 14 amino acids. The V end was cut by 3 bases, the J end by 4 bases, with 9 bases between. Germline CDR1 reads MDHEN; CDR2 reads SYDVKM. Filled out from reference TRBV28 and TRBJ2-2, the complete variable domain reads DVKVTQSSRYLVKRTGEKVFLECVQDMDHENMFWYRQDPGLGLRLIYFSYDVKMKEKGDIPEGYSVSREKKERFSLILESASTNQTSMYLCASSFGASTGELFFGEGSRLTVL.

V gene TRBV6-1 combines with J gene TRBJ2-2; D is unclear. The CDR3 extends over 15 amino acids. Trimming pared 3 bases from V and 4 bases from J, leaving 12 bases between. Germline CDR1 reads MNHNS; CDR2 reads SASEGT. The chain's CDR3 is CASSEQSPVTGELFF. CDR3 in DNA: TGTGCCAGCAGTGAGCAAAGCCCGGTCACCGGGGAGCTGTTTTTT.

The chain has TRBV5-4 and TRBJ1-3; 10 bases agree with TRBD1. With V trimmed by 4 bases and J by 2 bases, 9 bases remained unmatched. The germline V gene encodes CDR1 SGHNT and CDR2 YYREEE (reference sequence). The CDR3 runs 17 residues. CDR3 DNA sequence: TGTGCCAGCAGCAGAACCGGGACAGGGGTCACTGGAAACACCATATATTTT. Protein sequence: CASSRTGTGVTGNTIYF.

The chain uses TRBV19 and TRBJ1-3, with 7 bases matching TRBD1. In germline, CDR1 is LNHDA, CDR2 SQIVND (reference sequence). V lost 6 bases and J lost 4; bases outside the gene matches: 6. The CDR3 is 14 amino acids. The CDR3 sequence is CASRDRLKGNTIYF. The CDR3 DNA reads TGTGCCAGTAGGGACAGGTTAAAGGGAAACACCATATATTTT.

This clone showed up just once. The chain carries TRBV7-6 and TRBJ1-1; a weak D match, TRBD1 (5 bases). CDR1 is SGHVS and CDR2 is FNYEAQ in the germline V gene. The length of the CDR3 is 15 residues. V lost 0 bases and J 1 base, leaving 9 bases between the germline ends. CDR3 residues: CASSLAPGTNTEAFF. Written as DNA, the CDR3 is TGTGCCAGCAGCTTAGCGCCGGGGACGAACACTGAAGCTTTCTTT.

CDR3 sequence: CASSVRVKTSGRVGETQYF. DNA of the CDR3: TGTGCCAGCAGCGTCAGAGTTAAAACTAGCGGGAGGGTTGGGGAGACCCAGTACTTC. V usage is TRBV7-8 and J usage is TRBJ2-5; TRBD2 aligns across 13 bases. Trimming removed 5 bases from V and 5 bases from J; junction bases left unmatched: 17. The germline V gene has CDR1 SGHVS and CDR2 FQNEAQ. The CDR3 runs to 19 residues.

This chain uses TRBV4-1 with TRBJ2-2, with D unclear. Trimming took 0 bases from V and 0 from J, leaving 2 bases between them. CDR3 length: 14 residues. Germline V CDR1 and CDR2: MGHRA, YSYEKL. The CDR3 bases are TGCGCCAGCAGCCAAGATCCGAACACCGGGGAGCTGTTTTTT. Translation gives CASSQDPNTGELFF.

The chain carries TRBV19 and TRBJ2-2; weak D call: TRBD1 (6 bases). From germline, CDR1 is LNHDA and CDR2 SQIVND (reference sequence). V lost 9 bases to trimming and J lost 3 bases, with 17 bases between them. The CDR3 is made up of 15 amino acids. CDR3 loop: CASSKQGADTGELFF. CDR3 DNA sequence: TGTGCCAGCTCTAAACAGGGCGCCGACACCGGGGAGCTGTTTTTT.